These 30 T cell receptor beta chains originate from one sample sequenced in a study of T cell changes during pregnancy in multiple sclerosis. Sequencing used immunoSEQ multiplex PCR; TCRdb keeps in-frame clones, though not all of them. The sample includes about 40,000 clones, roughly 94% of them seen just once. Sequenced material: peripheral blood, taken in the third trimester of pregnancy. All receptors come from a female donor with multiple sclerosis, enrolled in a pregnancy study.

This chain uses TRBV30 with TRBJ1-5; D is unclear. The CDR3 consists of 13 residues. In germline, CDR1 is GTSNPN, CDR2 SVGIG (reference sequence). Trimming removed 1 base from V and 4 bases from J, with 8 bases in between. This chain's CDR3 is CAWSAGPNQPQHF. The CDR3 nucleotides read TGTGCCTGGAGTGCAGGTCCAAATCAGCCCCAGCATTTT.

This sequence joins TRBV4-1 and TRBJ2-2; 10 nucleotides line up with TRBD2. V gave up 0 bases and J gave up 4 bases; unmatched junction bases: 5. CDR1 is MGHRA and CDR2 is YSYEKL in the germline V gene. The CDR3 consists of 17 residues. The CDR3: CASSQEQLAGVTGELFF. CDR3 bases: TGCGCCAGCAGCCAAGAACAGCTAGCGGGAGTCACCGGGGAGCTGTTTTTT.

The chain employs TRBV7-2 and TRBJ2-5, with 7 nucleotides matching TRBD1. Germline V gene sequence: CDR1 SGHTA, CDR2 FQGNSA. V gave up 5 bases and J gave up 1 base; unmatched junction bases: 1. The CDR3 has 13 residues. This chain's CDR3 is CASSRQGQETQYF. CDR3 coding DNA: TGTGCCAGCAGCCGACAGGGCCAAGAGACCCAGTACTTC.

The rearrangement links TRBV5-4 to TRBJ2-2; maybe TRBD2 (7 bases). This CDR3 contains 17 residues. CDR1 is SGHNT, CDR2 YYREEE, per germline (reference sequence). Trimming shortened V by 3 bases and J by 0 bases, and 15 bases separated the two germline ends. Here the CDR3 reads CASSSQAGAANTGELFF. The CDR3 DNA reads as TGTGCCAGCAGCTCCCAGGCGGGGGCCGCGAACACCGGGGAGCTGTTTTTT.

The chain couples TRBV6-1 to TRBJ2-3; no clear D. The CDR3 consists of 13 residues. The ends were cut back, 8 bases at V and 4 bases at J, with 13 bases in the middle. Germline V gives CDR1 MNHNS, CDR2 SASEGT. In DNA form, the CDR3 reads TGTGCCAGCGTCTTAGTGGTAGCAGATACGCAGTATTTT. Translating gives CASVLVVADTQYF.

The rearrangement links TRBV2 to TRBJ2-7; D may be TRBD1 (6 bases). The CDR3 is made up of 14 amino acids. Between the trimmed V and J ends, which lost 6 bases and 4 bases, there was a span of 16 bases. Germline V gives CDR1 SNHLY, CDR2 FYNNEI. DNA of the CDR3: TGTGCCAGCAGGTCAAACAGGGTATGGTACGAGCAGTACTTC. Translated, it gives CASRSNRVWYEQYF.

The V call is TRBV20-1, the J call TRBJ2-1; D uncertain. CDR1 is DFQATT and CDR2 is SNEGSKA in the germline V gene (reference sequence). The V end was cut by 4 bases, the J end by 4 bases, with 5 bases between. This CDR3 has 11 amino acids. The CDR3 nucleotides read TGCAGTGCTACTAAATACAATGAGCAGTTCTTC. Protein: CSATKYNEQFF.

The chain joins TRBV5-6 to TRBJ1-1; 12 positions agree with TRBD1. The germline V gene has CDR1 SGHDT and CDR2 YYEEEE. The ends lost 4 bases at V and 11 bases at J; junction bases unmatched: 9. This CDR3 region has 14 residues. CDR3 in amino acids: CASSLPGQGATAFF. The CDR3 DNA follows: TGTGCCAGCAGCCTACCGGGACAGGGGGCGACGGCTTTCTTT.

The rearrangement links TRBV18 to TRBJ2-1, with TRBD2 matching 9 bases. The V and J ends lost 6 bases and 3 bases, in that order; junction bases with no gene match: 6. Looked up from germline, CDR1 is KGHSH and CDR2 is LQKENI. This CDR3 is 15 amino acids long. CDR3 DNA sequence: TGTGCCAGCTCGGGCGGAGCGGGAGGCTACAATGAGCAGTTCTTC. Protein sequence: CASSGGAGGYNEQFF.

J is TRBJ2-3 and V is TRBV28; D might be TRBD1 (5 bases). V lost 1 base and J 2 bases, leaving 16 bases between the germline ends. The CDR3 loop spans 17 amino acids. Germline CDR1 MDHEN, CDR2 SYDVKM. The CDR3 protein is CASSLSVWGRNTDTQYF. CDR3 nucleotide sequence: TGTGCCAGCAGTTTATCCGTTTGGGGCAGGAACACAGATACGCAGTATTTT.

The chain carries TRBV19 and TRBJ2-3, with unresolved D. Germline-derived CDR1 and CDR2 are LNHDA and SQIVND (reference sequence). This CDR3 contains 12 residues. V lost 3 bases, J lost 2 bases, and 3 bases lay in between. The CDR3 DNA follows: TGTGCCAGTAGTATCCACACAGATACGCAGTATTTT. Its translation: CASSIHTDTQYF.

The genes are TRBV11-2 and TRBJ2-7; TRBD2 agrees at 14 bases. CDR1 SGHAT and CDR2 FQNNGV come from the germline V gene. The CDR3 is made up of 17 amino acids. Germline trimming cut 4 bases from V and 1 base from J; bases unmatched to any gene: 6. The DNA for the CDR3 is TGTGCCAGCAGCTCGACTAGCGGGAGGGCCTTGTCCTACGAGCAGTACTTC. Amino acids: CASSSTSGRALSYEQYF.

The V call is TRBV2, the J call TRBJ1-4, with 9 bases aligning to TRBD1. Losses at the gene ends were 5 bases for V and 7 bases for J; bases not matched to a gene: 8. Germline loops: CDR1 SNHLY, CDR2 FYNNEI. The CDR3 runs 15 residues. CDR3: CASSHPGQGGEKLFF. In DNA form, the CDR3 reads TGTGCCAGCAGTCATCCGGGACAGGGAGGTGAAAAACTGTTTTTT. The whole variable domain, remainder taken from reference TRBV2 and TRBJ1-4, is EPEVTQTPSHQVTQMGQEVILRCVPISNHLYFYWYRQILGQKVEFLVSFYNNEISEKSEIFDDQFSVERPDGSNFTLKIRSTKLEDSAMYFCASSHPGQGGEKLFFGSGTQLSVL.

Of note for this clone: The same CDR3 is also encoded by other DNA sequences in this sample. This rearrangement joins TRBV7-9 to TRBJ2-7; D may be TRBD1 (5 bases). V was pared by 0 bases and J by 1 base, with 7 bases between. The germline CDR1 and CDR2 sequences are SEHNR and FQNEAQ (reference sequence). The CDR3 runs to 14 residues. The CDR3 loop reads CASSLADRSYEQYF. The CDR3 nucleotides read TGTGCCAGCAGCTTAGCAGACAGATCCTACGAGCAGTACTTC.

The V call is TRBV30, the J call TRBJ1-4; no clear D gene. CDR3 length: 13 residues. In germline, CDR1 is GTSNPN, CDR2 SVGIG (reference sequence). Trimming took 0 bases from V and 0 from J, leaving 2 bases between them. The CDR3 is CAWSVTTNEKLFF. CDR3 coding DNA: TGTGCCTGGAGTGTCACAACTAATGAAAAACTGTTTTTT.

CDR3 protein: CASTDRGSHNEQFF. In nucleotides, the CDR3 is TGTGCCAGCACCGACAGGGGTTCTCACAATGAGCAGTTCTTC. The chain is built from TRBV11-3 and TRBJ2-1, with TRBD1 matching 8 bases. The trim removed 7 bases at V and 5 bases at J, leaving 7 bases unmatched. CDR3 length: 14 residues. Germline CDR1 reads SGHNT; CDR2 reads YENEEA.

The genes are TRBV5-1 and TRBJ2-1; TRBD2 matches at 8 bases. The CDR3 runs 16 residues. J lost 7 bases, V lost 0 bases, and 9 bases had no gene match. Germline CDR1 SGHRS, CDR2 YFSETQ. The CDR3 reads CASSLGGGGRSNEQFF. The CDR3 DNA reads TGCGCCAGCAGCTTGGGGGGGGGCGGGAGGTCAAATGAGCAGTTCTTC.

The V call is TRBV4-1, the J call TRBJ1-2; the D gene is possibly TRBD1 (6 bases). Trimming left V 3 bases short and J 2 bases short, with 19 bases between. The germline V gene has CDR1 MGHRA and CDR2 YSYEKL. The CDR3 totals 17 residues. The DNA of the CDR3 is TGCGCCAGCAGCCACGAACCCGGGACATCTATCAACTATGGCTACACCTTC. It codes for CASSHEPGTSINYGYTF.

This sequence joins TRBV19 and TRBJ2-3; a weak D match, TRBD2 (6 bases). Trimming took 0 bases from V and 7 from J, leaving 11 bases between them. CDR1 and CDR2 (germline): LNHDA, SQIVND (reference sequence). The CDR3 length is 14 residues. This chain's CDR3 is CASSIDLRGNTQYF. The DNA of the CDR3 is TGTGCCAGTAGTATAGATCTCCGGGGGAATACGCAGTATTTT.

This clone has only one observation. The gene calls are TRBV5-4 and TRBJ2-7; 7 bases align to TRBD1. CDR3 length: 15 residues. The ends lost 1 base at V and 3 bases at J; junction bases unmatched: 7. Germline-derived CDR1 and CDR2 are SGHNT and YYREEE (reference sequence). The DNA for the CDR3 is TGTGCCAGCAGCTTGAGTCCGCGACAGGGCTACGAGCAGTACTTC. Amino acids: CASSLSPRQGYEQYF.

V and J are TRBV2 and TRBJ2-7; 7 bases agree with TRBD1. Germline V gene lookup returns CDR1 SNHLY and CDR2 FYNNEI. V lost 6 bases, J lost 3 bases, and 5 bases stayed unmatched. The CDR3 runs to 13 residues. The CDR3 reads CASRGDRFYEQYF. CDR3 coding DNA: TGTGCCAGCAGGGGGGACAGATTCTACGAGCAGTACTTC. The complete variable domain, with remaining parts taken from reference TRBV2 and TRBJ2-7, reads EPEVTQTPSHQVTQMGQEVILRCVPISNHLYFYWYRQILGQKVEFLVSFYNNEISEKSEIFDDQFSVERPDGSNFTLKIRSTKLEDSAMYFCASRGDRFYEQYFGPGTRLTVT.

V and J are TRBV9 and TRBJ2-7; perhaps TRBD2 as D (5 bases). Trimming stripped 0 bases from V and 0 bases from J, with 7 bases between. The CDR3 covers 14 residues. CDR1 is SGDLS, CDR2 YYNGEE, per germline. The chain's CDR3 is CASSVASSSYEQYF. The CDR3 DNA is TGTGCCAGCAGCGTAGCTAGCAGCTCCTACGAGCAGTACTTC.

The chain has TRBV5-1 and TRBJ2-7; D possibly corresponds to TRBD1 (6 bases). Trimming removed 4 bases at V and 7 bases at J, with 15 bases between. The length of the CDR3 is 13 residues. Germline V gives CDR1 SGHRS, CDR2 YFSETQ. CDR3 DNA sequence: TGCGCCAGCAGCAGGGACACCCCTGGGGAGCAGTACTTC. It encodes CASSRDTPGEQYF.

This chain's CDR3 is CASTYRGGQPQHF. CDR3 DNA: TGTGCCAGCACTTACAGGGGCGGTCAGCCCCAGCATTTT. The chain has TRBV2 and TRBJ1-5; 7 bases are shared with TRBD1. Germline values: CDR1 SNHLY, CDR2 FYNNEI. The CDR3 covers 13 residues. Germline trimming cut 7 bases from V and 6 bases from J; bases unmatched to any gene: 6.

The V call is TRBV10-3, the J call TRBJ2-3; TRBD2 agrees at 12 bases. This CDR3 spans 17 amino acids. Looked up from germline, CDR1 is ENHRY and CDR2 is SYGVKD. Trimming cost V 2 bases and J 8 bases; bases outside gene matches: 11. The CDR3 loop is CAISELAGGPEWITQYF. The DNA of the CDR3 is TGTGCCATCAGTGAGCTAGCGGGAGGGCCAGAGTGGATTACGCAGTATTTT.

The chain carries TRBV19 and TRBJ2-5; 7 nucleotides line up with TRBD2. V was clipped by 7 bases and J by 5 bases; unmatched bases: 4. This CDR3 is 12 amino acids long. Germline CDR1 reads LNHDA; CDR2 reads SQIVND (reference sequence). CDR3: CASMGGEETQYF. In DNA form, the CDR3 reads TGTGCCAGTATGGGAGGGGAGGAGACCCAGTACTTC. The full variable domain, in which reference TRBV19 and TRBJ2-5 provide the parts outside the CDR3, is DGGITQSPKYLFRKEGQNVTLSCEQNLNHDAMYWYRQDPGQGLRLIYYSQIVNDFQKGDIAEGYSVSREKKESFPLTVTSAQKNPTAFYLCASMGGEETQYFGPGTRLLVL.

This clone was seen just once. This chain joins TRBV5-1 and TRBJ1-2; possible D gene TRBD1, 5 bases. The CDR3 is 15 amino acids. The V end lost 6 bases, the J end lost 8 bases, and 23 bases lay between the germline ends. The V gene's germline CDR1 is SGHRS and CDR2 YFSETQ. CDR3 DNA: TGCGCCAGCACGCGGGACGGCTCTTCCCAGAACGGCTACACCTTC. This translates into CASTRDGSSQNGYTF.

This clone was counted only a few times. V gene TRBV2 combines with J gene TRBJ2-7; TRBD2 agrees at 7 bases. This CDR3 is 12 amino acids long. Per germline, CDR1 SNHLY and CDR2 FYNNEI. CDR3 region: CASSEAETSLFV. CDR3 nucleotide sequence: TGTGCCAGCAGTGAAGCTGAGACTAGCCTTTTCGTC.

This clone has just one count. The V gene is TRBV7-8, the J gene TRBJ2-7; D might be TRBD2 (5 bases). V was shortened by 2 bases and J by 4 bases, with 12 bases between the two germline ends. The germline CDR1 and CDR2 sequences are SGHVS and FQNEAQ. CDR3 length equals 14 residues. The CDR3 sequence is CASSLSLVKYEQYF. The CDR3 DNA is TGTGCCAGCAGCTTATCACTAGTAAAATACGAGCAGTACTTC.

The V and J genes are TRBV9 and TRBJ1-1; D ambiguous. CDR1 and CDR2 from the germline V gene are SGDLS and YYNGEE. This CDR3 region has 12 residues. Trimming shortened V by 4 bases and J by 2 bases, and 6 bases separated the two germline ends. CDR3 sequence: CASSPVNTEAFF. Written as DNA, the CDR3 is TGTGCCAGCAGCCCAGTAAACACTGAAGCTTTCTTT.